The 14 T cell receptor beta chains reported below all come from one sample, sequenced in a study of cytomegalovirus exposure and HLA in healthy donors. PCR amplification relied on 60 Vbeta primers (plus 13 Jbeta primers). Data came from immunoSEQ multiplex PCR; TCRdb stores just in-frame clones and leaves some out. The sample lists 100,000 to 150,000 clones, 60% to 80% occurring once. The source material was PBMCs. These receptors came from a woman in her fifties or sixties in good health and CMV-seropositive.

The gene calls are TRBV7-9 and TRBJ1-5, with 7 bases lining up with TRBD1. After removal of 5 bases from V and 7 bases from J, the junction contained 5 bases not matched to a gene. Germline-derived CDR1 and CDR2 are SEHNR and FQNEAQ (reference sequence). This CDR3 comprises 13 residues. The CDR3, as DNA: TGTGCCAGCAGCCCAGGGGGTGACCAGCCCCAGCATTTT. Translating it yields CASSPGGDQPQHF.

The V and J genes are TRBV7-3 and TRBJ2-1; 7 bases are a match to TRBD2. V lost 2 bases to trimming and J lost 9 bases; unmatched junction nucleotides: 7. CDR1 and CDR2 from the germline V gene are SGHTA and FQGTGA. The CDR3 is made up of 14 amino acids. Here the CDR3 reads CASSLQAPGGEQFF. CDR3 bases: TGTGCCAGCAGCTTACAGGCCCCGGGGGGTGAGCAGTTCTTC.

The CDR3, as DNA: TGCGCCAGCAGTGACAGGGGGAACACCGGGGAGCTGTTTTTT. It specifies CASSDRGNTGELFF. This chain joins TRBV4-1 and TRBJ2-2; 8 positions agree with TRBD1. This CDR3 has 14 residues. Germline V gives CDR1 MGHRA, CDR2 YSYEKL. V trimming: 6 bases; J trimming: 1 base; junction bases outside the gene matches: 1.

The rearrangement joins TRBV7-3 to TRBJ2-1; 7 nucleotides agree with TRBD1. The CDR3 length is 14 residues. Trimming cost V 3 bases and J 5 bases; bases outside gene matches: 4. In germline, CDR1 is SGHTA, CDR2 FQGTGA. CDR3 sequence (DNA): TGTGCCAGCAGCTTGGGGACAGCCGACAATGAGCAGTTCTTC. It translates to CASSLGTADNEQFF.

J is TRBJ1-1 and V is TRBV6-6, with 8 nucleotides matching TRBD1. The CDR3 runs 13 residues. V lost 8 bases to trimming and J lost 4 bases; unmatched junction nucleotides: 6. Per germline, CDR1 MNHNY and CDR2 SVGAGI (reference sequence). The CDR3 loop is CASSGTGSTEAFF. In DNA, the CDR3 is TGTGCCAGCTCCGGGACAGGAAGCACTGAAGCTTTCTTT.

The chain employs TRBV27 and TRBJ2-3, with 11 bases aligning to TRBD2. The V gene's germline CDR1 is MNHEY and CDR2 SMNVEV (reference sequence). This CDR3 contains 17 residues. J gave up 1 base and V 5 bases, and 8 bases lay outside the gene matches. The CDR3 coding sequence is TGTGCCAGCAGTACACAGGGACTAGCGGAGCGCACAGATACGCAGTATTTT. Residues: CASSTQGLAERTDTQYF.

The chain is built from TRBV10-3 and TRBJ1-2; D uncertain. The germline V gene encodes CDR1 ENHRY and CDR2 SYGVKD. The length of the CDR3 is 14 residues. Trimming cost V 4 bases and J 3 bases, with 12 bases left between them. The CDR3 DNA sequence: TGTGCCATCAGTGGACCGCCGGAGCACTATGGCTACACCTTC. Translation: CAISGPPEHYGYTF.

J is TRBJ2-3 and V is TRBV6-5; 7 bases are shared with TRBD2. The CDR3 consists of 14 residues. Germline V lookup: CDR1 MNHEY, CDR2 SVGAGI. Losses at the gene ends were 5 bases for V and 6 bases for J; bases not matched to a gene: 8. This chain's CDR3 is CASSTWGGEDTQYF. The DNA for the CDR3 is TGTGCCAGCAGTACCTGGGGGGGGGAGGATACGCAGTATTTT.

The table lists this clone with a few counts. The chain carries TRBV5-1 and TRBJ1-3; no clear D gene. With 0 bases removed from V and 0 bases from J, the gap between germline ends came to 19 bases. The CDR3 covers 19 residues. Germline-derived CDR1 and CDR2 are SGHRS and YFSETQ. The CDR3 reads CASSLVFKTTPGSGNTIYF. The CDR3 DNA is TGCGCCAGCAGCTTGGTCTTTAAGACTACACCTGGCTCTGGAAACACCATATATTTT.

This clone was seen a few times. The V and J genes are TRBV5-5 and TRBJ2-6; TRBD2 matches at 11 bases. The germline gives CDR1 SGHKS, CDR2 YYEKEE (reference sequence). This CDR3 spans 19 amino acids. J gave up 0 bases and V 3 bases, and 8 bases lay outside the gene matches. The CDR3 sequence is CASSSRTSGGLSGANVLTF. CDR3 bases: TGTGCCAGCAGCTCCCGTACTAGCGGGGGCCTCTCTGGGGCCAACGTCCTGACTTTC.

This clone was counted a few times. The rearrangement joins TRBV7-8 to TRBJ2-2, with a weak D call TRBD2 (5 bases). The CDR3 totals 16 residues. Trimming pared 0 bases from V and 9 bases from J, leaving 17 bases between. Looked up from germline, CDR1 is SGHVS and CDR2 is FQNEAQ. The DNA for the CDR3 is TGTGCCAGCAGCTTAGCGCGGGCGGCCATGCCTTGGGAGCTGTTTTTT. It specifies CASSLARAAMPWELFF.

In its sample, this clone was seen once. J is TRBJ1-6 and V is TRBV9, with D possibly being TRBD1 (5 bases). This CDR3 is built from 15 residues. V was cut by 4 bases and J by 8 bases, with 16 bases left in between. Germline CDR1 SGDLS, CDR2 YYNGEE. The CDR3 region has the DNA TGTGCCAGCAGCCCTTCGGGGGAATCCTATTCACCCCTCCACTTT. Translation gives CASSPSGESYSPLHF.

V is TRBV9 and J is TRBJ2-3; 10 positions agree with TRBD1. The V segment lost 1 base and the J segment 4 bases; nucleotides outside the gene matches: 6. CDR3 length: 16 amino acids. CDR1 SGDLS and CDR2 YYNGEE come from the germline V gene. The CDR3 here is CASSVRAGQGADTQYF. The CDR3 bases are TGTGCCAGCAGCGTAAGAGCCGGACAGGGGGCAGATACGCAGTATTTT.

A note on this clone: The sample carries other DNA sequences with the same CDR3. The chain joins TRBV5-1 to TRBJ1-1; 7 bases align to TRBD1. Looked up from germline, CDR1 is SGHRS and CDR2 is YFSETQ. Losses at the gene ends were 4 bases for V and 3 bases for J; bases not matched to a gene: 3. This CDR3 is built from 13 residues. CDR3 in amino acids: CASSRQGDTEAFF. The CDR3 DNA reads as TGCGCCAGCAGCCGACAGGGTGACACTGAAGCTTTCTTT.